A selection of T cell receptor beta chains follows, all from one sample in a study of blood T cells in healthy people across ages. TCRdb reanalysed the 5' RACE reads using MiXCR and keeps one entry per CDR3 protein. The sample has fewer than 900,000 distinct CDR3 sequences, roughly 41% seen once. Input material: blood. All receptors derive from a woman in her fifties or sixties in good health. CDR3s include the opening cysteine and the closing phenylalanine or tryptophan. A D gene is named only where the DNA matches it firmly. Clone size is shown for a subset of rows, as once, few, many or a class of expanded clone.

D gene: TRBD1
J gene: TRBJ2-3
V gene: TRBV18
clone size: few
CDR3 protein: CASSPDRVLGTQYF
CDR3 DNA: TGTGCCAGCTCACCGGACAGGGTCTTGGGTACGCAGTATTTT

D gene: .
J gene: TRBJ2-3
V gene: TRBV20-1
clone size: once
CDR3 protein: CSARVYDRRGTDTQYF
CDR3 DNA: TGCAGTGCTAGAGTATACGATCGGAGAGGCACAGATACGCAGTATTTT

D gene: .
J gene: TRBJ1-4
V gene: TRBV10-3
clone size: .
CDR3 protein: CATQDDNEKLFF
CDR3 DNA: TGTGCCACCCAAGACGATAATGAAAAACTGTTTTTT

D gene: .
J gene: TRBJ2-3
V gene: TRBV15
clone size: .
CDR3 protein: CATSRDRQIDTQYF
CDR3 DNA: TGTGCCACCAGCAGAGATCGGCAGATAGATACGCAGTATTTT

D gene: .
J gene: TRBJ1-2
V gene: TRBV24-1
clone size: .
CDR3 protein: CATNHAGEEDYGYTF
CDR3 DNA: TGTGCCACCAATCACGCAGGGGAAGAGGACTATGGCTACACCTTC

D gene: TRBD2
J gene: TRBJ2-3
V gene: TRBV5-1
clone size: .
CDR3 protein: CASSLGPSGGPDTQYF
CDR3 DNA: TGCGCCAGCAGCTTGGGCCCTAGCGGGGGGCCAGATACGCAGTATTTT

D gene: .
J gene: TRBJ2-7
V gene: TRBV20-1
clone size: few
CDR3 protein: CSATPPILNEQYF
CDR3 DNA: TGCAGTGCCACGCCACCAATACTGAACGAGCAGTACTTC

D gene: TRBD2
J gene: TRBJ2-3
V gene: TRBV28
clone size: .
CDR3 protein: CASSSPLAGPTDTQYF
CDR3 DNA: TGTGCCAGCAGCTCCCCCTTAGCGGGCCCCACAGATACGCAGTATTTT

D gene: .
J gene: TRBJ2-7
V gene: TRBV18
clone size: many
CDR3 protein: CASSLDSSYEQYF
CDR3 DNA: TGTGCCAGCTCACTGGACAGTTCCTACGAGCAGTACTTC

D gene: TRBD2
J gene: TRBJ2-7
V gene: TRBV4-3
clone size: .
CDR3 protein: CASSLASLAGGSNNEQYF
CDR3 DNA: TGCGCCAGCAGCCTTGCCAGCCTAGCGGGAGGGAGTAACAATGAGCAGTACTTC

D gene: TRBD2
J gene: TRBJ2-5
V gene: TRBV20-1
clone size: few
CDR3 protein: CSAGLAGATQETQYF
CDR3 DNA: TGCAGTGCAGGACTAGCGGGAGCGACCCAAGAGACCCAGTACTTC

D gene: .
J gene: TRBJ2-1
V gene: TRBV7-8
clone size: few
CDR3 protein: CASSLWAQSSYNEQFF
CDR3 DNA: TGTGCCAGCAGCTTATGGGCACAGAGCTCCTACAATGAGCAGTTCTTC

D gene: TRBD2
J gene: TRBJ2-1
V gene: TRBV3-1
clone size: .
CDR3 protein: CASSQDLGRGGQFYNEQFF
CDR3 DNA: TGTGCCAGCAGCCAAGATCTTGGGCGGGGGGGCCAATTTTATAATGAGCAGTTCTTC

D gene: .
J gene: TRBJ2-1
V gene: TRBV5-1
clone size: few
CDR3 protein: CASSRRAMGLDEQFF
CDR3 DNA: TGCGCCAGCAGCCGGAGGGCAATGGGTCTCGATGAGCAGTTCTTC

D gene: .
J gene: TRBJ2-6
V gene: TRBV28
clone size: many
CDR3 protein: CASSYIGTPHVLTF
CDR3 DNA: TGTGCCAGCAGCTATATTGGGACACCTCATGTCCTGACTTTC

D gene: .
J gene: TRBJ2-1
V gene: TRBV24-1
clone size: .
CDR3 protein: CATSDLERSSYNEQFF
CDR3 DNA: TGTGCCACCAGTGATTTGGAAAGAAGCTCCTACAATGAGCAGTTCTTC

D gene: .
J gene: TRBJ1-2
V gene: TRBV12-3/TRBV12-4
clone size: .
CDR3 protein: CASSLGVANYGYTF
CDR3 DNA: TGTGCCAGCAGTTTGGGGGTGGCTAACTATGGCTACACCTTC

D gene: TRBD2
J gene: TRBJ2-1
V gene: TRBV29-1
clone size: many
CDR3 protein: CSVVVSGRGSEQFF
CDR3 DNA: TGCAGCGTGGTAGTTAGCGGGAGAGGATCTGAGCAGTTCTTC

D gene: .
J gene: TRBJ2-1
V gene: TRBV4-3
clone size: .
CDR3 protein: CASSPSSGVGDEQFF
CDR3 DNA: TGCGCCAGCAGCCCCTCGAGTGGAGTAGGAGATGAGCAGTTCTTC

D gene: .
J gene: TRBJ1-5
V gene: TRBV5-1
clone size: .
CDR3 protein: CASSLGLVNQPQHF
CDR3 DNA: TGCGCCAGCAGCTTGGGTTTGGTTAATCAGCCCCAGCATTTT

D gene: .
J gene: TRBJ1-1
V gene: TRBV7-3
clone size: .
CDR3 protein: CASSRKPGPKAAFF
CDR3 DNA: TGTGCCAGCAGCCGCAAGCCGGGACCGAAGGCTGCTTTCTTT

D gene: TRBD1
J gene: TRBJ2-1
V gene: TRBV9
clone size: once
CDR3 protein: CASSGGTGVHEQFF
CDR3 DNA: TGTGCCAGCAGCGGGGGGACAGGGGTGCATGAGCAGTTCTTC

D gene: .
J gene: TRBJ1-1
V gene: TRBV6-5
clone size: few
CDR3 protein: CASSYRVSDTEAFF
CDR3 DNA: TGTGCCAGCAGTTACCGGGTCTCGGACACTGAAGCTTTCTTT

D gene: .
J gene: TRBJ2-5
V gene: TRBV30
clone size: many
CDR3 protein: CAWTRTAQETQYF
CDR3 DNA: TGTGCCTGGACCCGGACAGCCCAAGAGACCCAGTACTTC

D gene: .
J gene: TRBJ1-2
V gene: TRBV7-8
clone size: .
CDR3 protein: CASIPGTSIYGYTF
CDR3 DNA: TGTGCCAGCATCCCCGGGACAAGTATCTATGGCTACACCTTC

D gene: .
J gene: TRBJ2-3
V gene: TRBV6-4
clone size: .
CDR3 protein: CASSDGGTPDTQYF
CDR3 DNA: TGTGCCAGCAGTGACGGGGGGACCCCAGATACGCAGTATTTT

D gene: .
J gene: TRBJ2-3
V gene: TRBV29-1
clone size: .
CDR3 protein: CSVHTSTDTQYF
CDR3 DNA: TGCAGCGTCCATACCTCCACAGATACGCAGTATTTT

D gene: .
J gene: TRBJ2-7
V gene: TRBV27
clone size: .
CDR3 protein: CASSFGSRPYEQYF
CDR3 DNA: TGTGCCAGCAGTTTTGGCAGCCGCCCCTATGAGCAGTACTTC

D gene: TRBD2
J gene: TRBJ2-3
V gene: TRBV20-1
clone size: .
CDR3 protein: CSRSGTTDTQYF
CDR3 DNA: TGCAGTAGAAGCGGGACGACGGATACGCAGTATTTT

D gene: .
J gene: TRBJ2-7
V gene: TRBV5-6
clone size: .
CDR3 protein: CASSPTGGPYEQYF
CDR3 DNA: TGTGCCAGCAGCCCGACCGGAGGGCCCTACGAGCAGTACTTC

D gene: TRBD2
J gene: TRBJ2-1
V gene: TRBV2
clone size: many
CDR3 protein: CASSVRRLANEQFF
CDR3 DNA: TGTGCCAGCAGTGTTAGGAGACTAGCCAATGAGCAGTTCTTC

D gene: .
J gene: TRBJ2-5
V gene: TRBV5-1
clone size: many
CDR3 protein: CASSLGQTQETQYF
CDR3 DNA: TGCGCCAGCAGCTTGGGACAGACACAAGAGACCCAGTACTTC

D gene: .
J gene: TRBJ1-2
V gene: TRBV20-1
clone size: many
CDR3 protein: CSARPDNYGYTF
CDR3 DNA: TGCAGTGCTAGACCGGATAACTATGGCTACACCTTC

D gene: TRBD1
J gene: TRBJ1-2
V gene: TRBV3-1
clone size: .
CDR3 protein: CASSPSIQGGRGYTF
CDR3 DNA: TGTGCCAGCAGCCCCTCTATACAGGGGGGGAGAGGCTACACCTTC

D gene: TRBD1
J gene: TRBJ2-5
V gene: TRBV12-3/TRBV12-4
clone size: .
CDR3 protein: CVSSLSQGARETQYF
CDR3 DNA: TGTGTCAGCAGCCTCTCCCAGGGGGCTCGGGAGACCCAGTACTTC

D gene: .
J gene: TRBJ1-6
V gene: TRBV28
clone size: few
CDR3 protein: CASSLSWGNSPLHF
CDR3 DNA: TGTGCCAGCAGTTTATCATGGGGAAATTCACCCCTCCACTTT

D gene: .
J gene: TRBJ2-1
V gene: TRBV5-1
clone size: few
CDR3 protein: CASSADQASSYNEQFF
CDR3 DNA: TGCGCCAGCAGCGCAGATCAGGCTAGCTCCTACAATGAGCAGTTCTTC

D gene: TRBD2
J gene: TRBJ2-1
V gene: TRBV20-1
clone size: many
CDR3 protein: CSASFGRTSYNEQFF
CDR3 DNA: TGCAGTGCTAGCTTCGGGAGGACCTCCTACAATGAGCAGTTCTTC

D gene: .
J gene: TRBJ1-1
V gene: TRBV28
clone size: .
CDR3 protein: CASSLSGSPVNTEAFF
CDR3 DNA: TGTGCCAGCAGTTTATCGGGTTCCCCCGTGAACACTGAAGCTTTCTTT

D gene: .
J gene: TRBJ2-3
V gene: TRBV20-1
clone size: few
CDR3 protein: CSAPFISTDTQYF
CDR3 DNA: TGCAGTGCCCCGTTTATTAGCACAGATACGCAGTATTTT

D gene: .
J gene: TRBJ2-3
V gene: TRBV6-2/TRBV6-3
clone size: .
CDR3 protein: CATLRSGGTDTQYF
CDR3 DNA: TGTGCCACCCTCCGGTCGGGCGGCACAGATACGCAGTATTTT

D gene: .
J gene: TRBJ1-1
V gene: TRBV6-2/TRBV6-3
clone size: .
CDR3 protein: CASSYDMIATEAFF
CDR3 DNA: TGTGCCAGCAGTTACGATATGATAGCCACTGAAGCTTTCTTT

D gene: .
J gene: TRBJ2-1
V gene: TRBV11-2
clone size: few
CDR3 protein: CASSSWGQGGGNEQFF
CDR3 DNA: TGTGCCAGCAGCTCCTGGGGGCAGGGAGGTGGGAATGAGCAGTTCTTC

D gene: .
J gene: TRBJ2-2
V gene: TRBV5-6
clone size: .
CDR3 protein: CASSFSPHTGELFF
CDR3 DNA: TGTGCCAGCAGTTTTTCACCTCACACCGGGGAGCTGTTTTTT

D gene: .
J gene: TRBJ2-1
V gene: TRBV4-2
clone size: many
CDR3 protein: CASSQDRSPDNEQFF
CDR3 DNA: TGTGCCAGCAGCCAAGATCGGTCGCCAGACAATGAGCAGTTCTTC

D gene: .
J gene: TRBJ2-7
V gene: TRBV25-1
clone size: .
CDR3 protein: CASSEGERVGQYF
CDR3 DNA: TGTGCCAGCAGTGAGGGGGAACGTGTAGGGCAGTACTTC

D gene: .
J gene: TRBJ1-4
V gene: TRBV15
clone size: once
CDR3 protein: CAISRQVFNEKLFF
CDR3 DNA: TGTGCCATCAGCAGACAGGTCTTTAATGAAAAACTGTTTTTT

D gene: TRBD1
J gene: TRBJ1-1
V gene: TRBV7-2
clone size: .
CDR3 protein: CASRNRDRGNTEAFF
CDR3 DNA: TGTGCCAGCAGAAACCGGGACAGGGGGAACACTGAAGCTTTCTTT

D gene: .
J gene: TRBJ1-3
V gene: TRBV5-1
clone size: .
CDR3 protein: CASSLAGTSGNTIYF
CDR3 DNA: TGCGCCAGCAGCTTGGCGGGGACCTCTGGAAACACCATATATTTT

D gene: .
J gene: TRBJ2-5
V gene: TRBV6-2/TRBV6-3
clone size: .
CDR3 protein: CASSYSRGSYQETQYF
CDR3 DNA: TGTGCCAGCAGTTACAGTAGAGGTTCCTACCAAGAGACCCAGTACTTC

D gene: .
J gene: TRBJ1-3
V gene: TRBV6-5
clone size: once
CDR3 protein: CASSYDYSSGNTIYF
CDR3 DNA: TGTGCCAGCAGTTACGACTACAGCTCTGGAAACACCATATATTTT

D gene: .
J gene: TRBJ1-4
V gene: TRBV30
clone size: .
CDR3 protein: CAWKNTGAAGKLFF
CDR3 DNA: TGTGCCTGGAAGAATACGGGGGCGGCCGGTAAACTGTTTTTT